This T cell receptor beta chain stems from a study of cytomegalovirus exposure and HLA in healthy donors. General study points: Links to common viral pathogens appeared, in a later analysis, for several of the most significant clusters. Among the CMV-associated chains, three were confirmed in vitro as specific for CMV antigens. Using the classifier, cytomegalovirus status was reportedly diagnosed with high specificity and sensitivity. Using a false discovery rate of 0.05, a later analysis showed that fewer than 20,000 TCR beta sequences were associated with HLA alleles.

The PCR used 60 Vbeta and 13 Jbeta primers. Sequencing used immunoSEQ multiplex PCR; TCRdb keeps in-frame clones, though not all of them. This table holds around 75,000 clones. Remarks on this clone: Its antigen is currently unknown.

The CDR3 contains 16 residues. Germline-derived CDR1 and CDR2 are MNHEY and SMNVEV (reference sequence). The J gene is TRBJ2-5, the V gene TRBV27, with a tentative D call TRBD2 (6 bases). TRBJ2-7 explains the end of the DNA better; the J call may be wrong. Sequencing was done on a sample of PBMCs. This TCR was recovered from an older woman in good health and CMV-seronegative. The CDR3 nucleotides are TGTGCCAGCAGTTTACGCAGGGAGGTGGTCTCCTACGAGCAGTACTTC. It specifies CASSLRREVVSYEQYF.